One sample yielded the 15 T cell receptor beta chains listed below, sequenced in a study of cytomegalovirus exposure and HLA in healthy donors. Primers for the PCR totalled 60 Vbeta and 13 Jbeta. Measured with immunoSEQ multiplex PCR; TCRdb has only the in-frame clones, and not every one. The data contain around 150,000 clones, around 79% of them singletons. The sequenced material came from PBMCs. The receptors come from a man in his forties or fifties in good health and CMV-seropositive.

This chain connects TRBV5-1 to TRBJ2-1; a possible D gene is TRBD2 (5 bases). The V end lost 0 bases, the J end lost 6 bases, and 10 bases lay between the germline ends. The CDR3 has 14 residues. The germline V gene encodes CDR1 SGHRS and CDR2 YFSETQ. Here the CDR3 DNA reads TGCGCCAGCAGCTTGGCCACTAGACTCAATGAGCAGTTCTTC. Amino acid sequence: CASSLATRLNEQFF.

The chain combines TRBV19 with TRBJ1-5; TRBD1 is a possible D gene (5 bases). Trimming took off 2 bases at V and 6 bases at J, with 14 bases between the two ends. Germline V gene sequence: CDR1 LNHDA, CDR2 SQIVND (reference sequence). The CDR3 sequence is 15 residues long. CDR3: CASSITRGVGQPQHF. As DNA, the CDR3 is TGTGCCAGTAGTATAACCCGGGGGGTCGGTCAGCCCCAGCATTTT.

The chain has TRBV2 and TRBJ2-5; a weak D match, TRBD1 (6 bases). This CDR3 has 16 residues. V was shortened by 4 bases and J by 3 bases, with 18 bases between the two germline ends. Germline V gene data show CDR1 as SNHLY and CDR2 as FYNNEI. Here the CDR3 reads CASSGGGPRGEETQYF. In DNA, the CDR3 is TGTGCCAGCAGTGGGGGTGGGCCCAGGGGAGAAGAGACCCAGTACTTC.

This sequence joins TRBV5-4 and TRBJ2-7; 9 bases match TRBD1. The V segment lost 4 bases and the J segment 5 bases; nucleotides outside the gene matches: 7. The CDR3 totals 14 residues. CDR1 is SGHNT, CDR2 YYREEE, per germline (reference sequence). The DNA for the CDR3 is TGTGCCAGCAGCCCCCGGGACAGGGAAAACGAGCAGTACTTC. Its translation: CASSPRDRENEQYF.

The chain recombines TRBV5-6 with TRBJ2-5, with 9 bases that match TRBD1. The V and J ends lost 1 base and 5 bases, in that order; junction bases with no gene match: 6. Looked up from germline, CDR1 is SGHDT and CDR2 is YYEEEE. The CDR3 length is 15 residues. This CDR3 is CASSLTQGAGETQYF. CDR3 sequence (DNA): TGTGCCAGCAGCTTGACACAGGGGGCTGGGGAGACCCAGTACTTC.

This chain uses TRBV29-1 with TRBJ2-5; 14 bases align to TRBD2. The DNA end is more similar to TRBJ2-7, so the J call may be wrong. The CDR3 contains 14 residues. The germline CDR1 and CDR2 sequences are SQVTM and ANQGSEA. The CDR3 region is CSVGGTSGSYEQYF. The CDR3, as DNA: TGCAGCGTGGGAGGGACTAGCGGGAGCTACGAGCAGTACTTC.

J is TRBJ1-4 and V is TRBV28; 8 bases match TRBD1. The V gene end was trimmed by 7 bases and the J gene end by 8 bases; junction bases not matched to a gene: 12. The CDR3 is 15 residues long. Germline V gene lookup returns CDR1 MDHEN and CDR2 SYDVKM. CDR3 sequence: CASTSVQGGNEKLFF. As DNA, the CDR3 is TGTGCCAGCACCTCGGTACAGGGGGGAAACGAAAAACTGTTTTTT. Filled out from reference TRBV28 and TRBJ1-4, the complete variable domain reads DVKVTQSSRYLVKRTGEKVFLECVQDMDHENMFWYRQDPGLGLRLIYFSYDVKMKEKGDIPEGYSVSREKKERFSLILESASTNQTSMYLCASTSVQGGNEKLFFGSGTQLSVL.

This clone was picked up a small number of times. V usage is TRBV5-1 and J usage is TRBJ1-1, with TRBD1 identical over 9 bases. This CDR3 is built from 16 residues. V trimming: 3 bases; J trimming: 1 base; junction bases outside the gene matches: 7. The V gene's germline CDR1 is SGHRS and CDR2 YFSETQ. The DNA for the CDR3 is TGCGCCAGCAGCTCCTCCTTGGGACAGGGGAACACTGAAGCTTTCTTT. Its protein product is CASSSSLGQGNTEAFF. Full variable domain (remainder filled in from reference TRBV5-1 and TRBJ1-1): KAGVTQTPRYLIKTRGQQVTLSCSPISGHRSVSWYQQTPGQGLQFLFEYFSETQRNKGNFPGRFSGRQFSNSRSEMNVSTLELGDSALYLCASSSSLGQGNTEAFFGQGTRLTVV.

The chain combines TRBV6-6 with TRBJ1-1; D may be TRBD1 (6 bases). There are 12 residues in the CDR3. Trimming stripped 5 bases from V and 5 bases from J, with 9 bases between. Germline-derived CDR1 and CDR2 are MNHNY and SVGAGI (reference sequence). CDR3 DNA sequence: TGTGCCAGCAGTCTCAGGGGTACTGAAGCTTTCTTT. Translating it yields CASSLRGTEAFF.

This chain connects TRBV7-3 to TRBJ2-5; tentatively, D is TRBD2 (6 bases). The CDR3 covers 15 residues. Germline CDR1 reads SGHTA; CDR2 reads FQGTGA. V lost 5 bases and J 2 bases, leaving 15 bases between the germline ends. CDR3 loop: CASSPLGLIQETQYF. The CDR3, as DNA: TGTGCCAGCAGCCCCCTCGGACTAATACAAGAGACCCAGTACTTC.

V is TRBV28 and J is TRBJ1-2; TRBD1 aligns across 7 bases. Trimming took 5 bases from V and 1 from J; bases not matched to a gene: 7. From germline, CDR1 is MDHEN and CDR2 SYDVKM. The length of the CDR3 is 15 residues. As DNA, the CDR3 is TGTGCCAGCAGTCCAACAGGGGCGGATAACTATGGCTACACCTTC. This encodes CASSPTGADNYGYTF.

The chain recombines TRBV10-2 with TRBJ2-7, with TRBD2 matching 9 bases. The CDR3 loop spans 15 amino acids. The V segment lost 6 bases and the J segment 0 bases; nucleotides outside the gene matches: 6. Germline V CDR1 and CDR2: WSHSY, SAAADI. The CDR3 DNA is TGCGCCAGCAGACCCCCGGGACTAGCCTCCTACGAGCAGTACTTC. Residues: CASRPPGLASYEQYF.

The chain uses TRBV30 and TRBJ2-3; the match to TRBD2 covers 13 bases. After removal of 0 bases from V and 4 bases from J, the junction contained 7 bases not matched to a gene. CDR1 and CDR2 from the germline V gene are GTSNPN and SVGIG (reference sequence). CDR3 length equals 17 residues. The CDR3: CAWSVFGTSGRADTQYF. The CDR3 bases are TGTGCCTGGAGTGTATTTGGTACTAGCGGGAGGGCAGATACGCAGTATTTT. The variable domain in full, with the rest retrieved from reference TRBV30 and TRBJ2-3, is SQTIHQWPATLVQPVGSPLSLECTVEGTSNPNLYWYRQAAGRGLQLLFYSVGIGQISSEVPQNLSASRPQDRQFILSSKKLLLSDSGFYLCAWSVFGTSGRADTQYFGPGTRLTVL.

As regards this clone: Other DNA sequences of this sample code for an identical CDR3. The chain recombines TRBV5-4 with TRBJ2-3; TRBD2 matches 14 bases. This CDR3 comprises 16 residues. Trimming at V came to 2 bases and at J to 3 bases, leaving 2 bases not matched to a gene. In germline, CDR1 is SGHNT, CDR2 YYREEE (reference sequence). CDR3 nucleotide sequence: TGTGCCAGCAGCTTAGGACTAGCGGGAGGAACAGATACGCAGTATTTT. This sequence encodes CASSLGLAGGTDTQYF.

The V and J genes are TRBV20-1 and TRBJ1-1; D not certain. Looked up from germline, CDR1 is DFQATT and CDR2 is SNEGSKA (reference sequence). The CDR3 has 11 amino acids. The V and J ends lost 3 bases and 10 bases respectively, with 12 bases between them. The CDR3 spells CSASTSSGAFF. The CDR3 DNA follows: TGCAGTGCTAGCACAAGTTCTGGAGCTTTCTTT.